This entry describes one TCR beta chain. Its antigen is unknown. The read halts 3 residues ahead of the CDR3 end, with the missing end drawn from the germline J gene. The CDR3 sequence is 15 residues long. Germline V CDR1 and CDR2: SNHLY, FYNNEI. V lost 5 bases to trimming and J lost 1 base; unmatched junction nucleotides: 5. TCRdb keeps only in-frame clones here, not all; method: immunoSEQ multiplex PCR. The table lists about 28,000 clones, with under 20% in the top ten. This specimen belongs to a study of T cells in women clearing cervical HPV infection. All donors had a single incident cervical HPV16 infection, not prevalent. MY09/MY11 PCR detected cervical HPV DNA; dot-blot assigned genotypes. Overall study results and limits: CIN3+ cases had significantly higher TCR repertoire richness than controls, but evenness did not differ.

This chain connects TRBV2 to TRBJ2-1, with 7 bases matching TRBD2. The TCR was taken from a woman aged 18 to 75 with a cervical HPV16 infection that either progressed to CIN3+ or cleared (not recorded which). The sequencing input was blood buffy coat. CDR3 DNA (partial): TGTGCCAGCAGTAGACTAGCAAATTCCTACAATGAG. This codes for CASSRLANSYNE. The whole CDR3 protein reads CASSRLANSYNEQFF.